This T cell receptor (beta chain) was found in a study of blood T cell repertoires in COVID-19. Study overall: Spain, Italy and the United States supplied samples that represented acute and convalescent COVID-19. From T cells, B-cell-depleted T cells, or PBMCs came the material, which was cDNA or gDNA.

The authors' processing: For nucleated cells, counts were estimated from reference gene primer amplification. This table comes from immunoSEQ multiplex PCR, and its TCRdb copy is limited to in-frame clones, with some not included. The V and J calls and clone size come from that table; D and trimming were worked out from the DNA. This sample yields around 180,000 clones, of which approximately 79% are seen a single time; around a sixth belongs to the top ten. Germline CDR1 SGHTA, CDR2 FQGNSA. Trimming left V 2 bases short and J 7 bases short, with 15 bases between. This CDR3 has 15 residues. Specimen: peripheral blood. The V gene is TRBV7-2, the J gene TRBJ2-1; no definite D call. The clonotype originates from a man between 60 and 75 years old with active or convalescent COVID-19. CDR3 loop: CASSLFSGAANEQFF. CDR3 sequence (DNA): TGTGCCAGCAGCTTATTTTCCGGCGCGGCAAATGAGCAGTTCTTC.